A selection of T cell receptor beta chains follows, all from one sample in a study of T cell therapy after organ transplantation. Sequencing used immunoSEQ multiplex PCR; TCRdb keeps in-frame clones, though not all of them. The sample holds 50,000 or so clones, about 94% seen once. No antigen has been assigned to these receptors. Sample: CD8+ T cells from blood, taken before autologous CMV-specific T cell therapy. These receptors originate from a human patient who had received a solid organ transplant and had CMV disease. The CDR3 runs from the conserved cysteine through the conserved F or W. D genes are given only for firm matches. The size entry is marked missing in some rows and otherwise reads once, few, many or a size class.

V gene: TRBV5-6
clone size: NA
D gene: NA
J gene: TRBJ2-7
CDR3 DNA: TGTGCCAGCAGCTCGGGGGGCTTCTACGAGCAGTACTTC
CDR3 protein: CASSSGGFYEQYF

V gene: TRBV27
clone size: NA
D gene: NA
J gene: TRBJ2-1
CDR3 DNA: TGTGCCAGCAGTTTAGGGGCCTGGGCCAATGAGCAGTTCTTC
CDR3 protein: CASSLGAWANEQFF

V gene: TRBV7-6
clone size: once
D gene: NA
J gene: TRBJ2-2
CDR3 DNA: TGTGCCAGCAGCTTAGGGTCTACTTACCCCGGGGAGCTGTTTTTT
CDR3 protein: CASSLGSTYPGELFF

V gene: TRBV6-6
clone size: NA
D gene: TRBD1
J gene: TRBJ1-1
CDR3 DNA: TGTGCCAGCACCCCGGGACAGGGAAGTACTGAAGCTTTCTTT
CDR3 protein: CASTPGQGSTEAFF

V gene: TRBV9
clone size: NA
D gene: NA
J gene: TRBJ2-5
CDR3 DNA: TGTGCCAGCAGCGTAGGGCGGGGAACAGAGACCCAGTACTTC
CDR3 protein: CASSVGRGTETQYF

V gene: TRBV6-6
clone size: NA
D gene: NA
J gene: TRBJ2-7
CDR3 DNA: TGTGCCAGCAGTCTCCGGGTCTCCTACGAGCAGTACTTC
CDR3 protein: CASSLRVSYEQYF

V gene: TRBV27
clone size: NA
D gene: NA
J gene: TRBJ2-7
CDR3 DNA: TGTGCCAGCAGTTTATTCGGGCAGCTTTCCTACGAGCAGTACTTC
CDR3 protein: CASSLFGQLSYEQYF

V gene: TRBV11-2
clone size: NA
D gene: TRBD1
J gene: TRBJ1-5
CDR3 DNA: TGTGCCAGCAGCCAGGGGGATAGCAATCAGCCCCAGCATTTT
CDR3 protein: CASSQGDSNQPQHF

V gene: TRBV6-5
clone size: NA
D gene: NA
J gene: TRBJ1-1
CDR3 DNA: TGTGCCAGCCAAATAGGGCAGGGAGTGACTGAAGCTTTCTTT
CDR3 protein: CASQIGQGVTEAFF

V gene: TRBV11-2
clone size: NA
D gene: NA
J gene: TRBJ1-4
CDR3 DNA: TGTGCCAGCAGCTTCTGGGTCCTGGGTTCGGATGAAAAACTGTTTTTT
CDR3 protein: CASSFWVLGSDEKLFF

V gene: TRBV11-1
clone size: NA
D gene: TRBD1
J gene: TRBJ2-7
CDR3 DNA: TGTGCCAGCAGCTTTGGGACAGGGCTAAGCTACGAGCAGTACTTC
CDR3 protein: CASSFGTGLSYEQYF

V gene: TRBV5-1
clone size: NA
D gene: NA
J gene: TRBJ2-5
CDR3 DNA: TGCGCCAGCAGCTTGATGGTGCTCCAAGAGACCCAGTACTTC
CDR3 protein: CASSLMVLQETQYF

V gene: TRBV13
clone size: NA
D gene: TRBD1
J gene: TRBJ1-2
CDR3 DNA: TGTGCCAGCAGCTTTACCCCGGGACAGGCGCCAGCTAACTATGGCTACACCTTC
CDR3 protein: CASSFTPGQAPANYGYTF

V gene: TRBV28
clone size: NA
D gene: NA
J gene: TRBJ2-1
CDR3 DNA: TGTGCCAGCAGCCCCCTTCCGGGACCAAAGGAGGGGGAGCAGTTCTTC
CDR3 protein: CASSPLPGPKEGEQFF

V gene: TRBV5-4
clone size: NA
D gene: NA
J gene: TRBJ1-5
CDR3 DNA: TGTGCCAGCAGAAACCCTCCGTTCGGGCCCCAGCATTTT
CDR3 protein: CASRNPPFGPQHF

V gene: TRBV19
clone size: NA
D gene: NA
J gene: TRBJ2-2
CDR3 DNA: TGTGCCAGTAGTATGTATCGTAGGGATACCGGGGAGCTGTTTTTT
CDR3 protein: CASSMYRRDTGELFF

V gene: TRBV5-1
clone size: once
D gene: NA
J gene: TRBJ1-5
CDR3 DNA: TGCGCCAGCAGCTTACGCCCTTTCTCGGACGACAATCAGCCCCAGCATTTT
CDR3 protein: CASSLRPFSDDNQPQHF

V gene: TRBV5-4
clone size: NA
D gene: TRBD1
J gene: TRBJ1-1
CDR3 DNA: TGTGCCAGCAGCTTAGACAGGGGGCAGACTGAAGCTTTCTTT
CDR3 protein: CASSLDRGQTEAFF

V gene: TRBV20-1
clone size: NA
D gene: NA
J gene: TRBJ2-4
CDR3 DNA: TGCAGTGCTAGGTTTCACGGGGTTCAGTACTTC
CDR3 protein: CSARFHGVQYF

V gene: TRBV7-9
clone size: once
D gene: NA
J gene: TRBJ1-1
CDR3 DNA: TGTGCCAGCAGTTCTACGACTGGTACTGAAGCTTTCTTT
CDR3 protein: CASSSTTGTEAFF

V gene: TRBV12-5
clone size: NA
D gene: NA
J gene: TRBJ1-1
CDR3 DNA: TGTGCTAGTGGCCAAACAGGGAATGAAGCTTTCTTT
CDR3 protein: CASGQTGNEAFF

V gene: TRBV29-1
clone size: few
D gene: NA
J gene: TRBJ1-1
CDR3 DNA: TGCAGCGTTGTTCGGAACACTGAAGCTTTCTTT
CDR3 protein: CSVVRNTEAFF

V gene: TRBV29-1
clone size: NA
D gene: NA
J gene: TRBJ2-1
CDR3 DNA: TGCAGCGTTGACTACTGGAGGGGCAACAATGAGCAGTTCTTC
CDR3 protein: CSVDYWRGNNEQFF